A single sample is the source of the 15 T cell receptor beta chains below, sequenced in a study of T cells in Graves' hyperthyroidism and ophthalmopathy. Using RNA transcripts as the source, TCR beta CDR3 regions were amplified. The study used the HTBI primer set for a first-round RT-PCR of the TCR CDR3. TCRdb fed the multiplex PCR reads into MiXCR, producing one record per CDR3 protein. The repertoire includes some 600,000 distinct CDR3 sequences, 35% to 55% of them detected once, and about 8.2% sits in the top ten. Material for sequencing was peripheral blood or thyroid tissue (not recorded which). Receptors were obtained from a woman younger than 30 with Graves' hyperthyroidism.

The table lists this clonotype with many counts. This chain connects TRBV29-1 to TRBJ1-1; D call uncertain. The V gene's germline CDR1 is SQVTM and CDR2 ANQGSEA. V lost 4 bases to trimming and J lost 3 bases, with 12 bases between them. The CDR3 runs to 13 residues. The CDR3 DNA follows: TGCAGCGTTGGATCCGGGCTGTACACTGAAGCTTTCTTT. Encoded protein: CSVGSGLYTEAFF.

Many counts were recorded for this clonotype. The chain employs TRBV10-2 and TRBJ1-1; D might be TRBD1 (5 bases). The CDR3 sequence is 11 residues long. Germline V lookup: CDR1 WSHSY, CDR2 SAAADI. V lost 7 bases and J 6 bases, leaving 9 bases between the germline ends. CDR3 loop: CASTLGAEAFF. As DNA, the CDR3 is TGCGCCAGCACTTTGGGGGCTGAAGCTTTCTTT.

This chain uses TRBV7-3 with TRBJ1-2; no clear D. V was shortened by 2 bases and J by 2 bases, with 6 bases between the two germline ends. The CDR3 has 13 residues. Germline V gene sequence: CDR1 SGHTA, CDR2 FQGTGA. CDR3 sequence (DNA): TGTGCCAGCAGCTTACTCCCCAACTATGGCTACACCTTC. Translating gives CASSLLPNYGYTF.

The chain carries TRBV20-1 and TRBJ1-5, with D unresolved. Germline V gene sequence: CDR1 DFQATT, CDR2 SNEGSKA (reference sequence). This CDR3 is 14 amino acids long. The V gene lost 1 base and the J gene lost 5 bases, with 12 bases spanning the gap. Written as DNA, the CDR3 is TGCAGTGCTAGAGTTGTGGGAGTGGATCAGCCCCAGCATTTT. Translating it yields CSARVVGVDQPQHF.

This clonotype occurred a few times. The chain recombines TRBV7-9 with TRBJ1-4; the D gene is possibly TRBD1 (5 bases). Germline CDR1 and CDR2: SEHNR and FQNEAQ (reference sequence). This CDR3 is 14 amino acids long. Trimming took 3 bases from V and 6 from J, leaving 11 bases between them. In DNA, the CDR3 is TGTGCCAGCAGCTTCGGGACCGGGCATGAAAAACTGTTTTTT. Protein product: CASSFGTGHEKLFF.

V is TRBV25-1 and J is TRBJ2-1; D unclear. The last part of the DNA fits TRBJ2-7 better; the J call may be wrong. Per the germline V gene, CDR1 is MGHDK and CDR2 is SYGVNS. CDR3 length: 13 amino acids. CDR3 protein: CASSQASYNEQYF. CDR3 bases: TGTGCCAGCAGTCAGGCCTCCTACAATGAGCAGTACTTC.

This chain uses TRBV6-5 with TRBJ1-1; D gene ambiguous. The V gene's germline CDR1 is MNHEY and CDR2 SVGAGI. V was cut by 2 bases and J by 4 bases, with 11 bases left in between. The CDR3 sequence is 14 residues long. CDR3 nucleotides: TGTGCCAGCAGTTACCTGGGTAGGGTCACTGAAGCTTTCTTT. Amino acids: CASSYLGRVTEAFF.

The chain combines TRBV15 with TRBJ2-7; 14 positions agree with TRBD2. The V gene's germline CDR1 is LNHNV and CDR2 YYDKDF (reference sequence). Losses at the gene ends were 5 bases for V and 6 bases for J; bases not matched to a gene: 3. The CDR3 sequence is 14 residues long. The CDR3 sequence is CATSGGTSGSEQYF. Written as DNA, the CDR3 is TGTGCCACCAGCGGGGGGACTAGCGGGAGCGAGCAGTACTTC.

DNA of the CDR3: TGTGCCAGTAGTATATGGTCAGGGATTGACTATAATTCACCCCTCCACTTT. Encoded protein: CASSIWSGIDYNSPLHF. This chain uses TRBV11-2 with TRBJ1-6; TRBD1 is a possible D gene (5 bases). The CDR3 contains 17 residues. The germline V gene has CDR1 SGHAT and CDR2 FQNNGV. Trimming left V 9 bases short and J 3 bases short, with 21 bases between. Supplemented by reference TRBV11-2 and TRBJ1-6, the full variable domain reads EAGVAQSPRYKIIEKRQSVAFWCNPISGHATLYWYQQILGQGPKLLIQFQNNGVVDDSQLPKDRFSAERLKGVDSTLKIQPAKLEDSAVYLCASSIWSGIDYNSPLHFGNGTRLTVT.

This clonotype was detected a few times. The rearrangement uses TRBV5-1 and TRBJ1-5; a possible D gene is TRBD1 (5 bases). V lost 4 bases and J 2 bases, leaving 10 bases between the germline ends. Germline CDR1 is SGHRS and CDR2 is YFSETQ. This CDR3 region has 14 residues. CDR3 bases: TGCGCCAGCAGCGTAGTGGGGCGCAATCAGCCCCAGCATTTT. This translates into CASSVVGRNQPQHF.

CDR3 sequence (DNA): TGTGCCAGCAGCTCAGGACAGGGGGCCGAGGCCCAGTACTTC. Translating it yields CASSSGQGAEAQYF. V gene TRBV7-9 combines with J gene TRBJ2-5, with 11 bases that match TRBD1. The V gene end was trimmed by 4 bases and the J gene end by 9 bases; junction bases not matched to a gene: 7. The CDR3 length is 14 residues. Germline loops: CDR1 SEHNR, CDR2 FQNEAQ (reference sequence).

V and J are TRBV25-1 and TRBJ1-1; 7 bases agree with TRBD1. Trimming removed 11 bases from V and 0 bases from J; junction bases left unmatched: 12. The CDR3 consists of 15 residues. The germline V gene has CDR1 MGHDK and CDR2 SYGVNS. This CDR3 is CAWTEVGQMNTEAFF. CDR3 sequence (DNA): TGTGCCTGGACTGAAGTGGGACAGATGAACACTGAAGCTTTCTTT.

This chain links TRBV2 with TRBJ2-7; TRBD2 might be the D (7 bases). The V gene lost 3 bases and the J gene lost 5 bases, with 14 bases spanning the gap. The CDR3 covers 14 residues. The germline gives CDR1 SNHLY, CDR2 FYNNEI. CDR3 region: CASSDRGGPHEQYF. The CDR3 nucleotides read TGTGCCAGCAGTGATAGGGGGGGGCCCCACGAGCAGTACTTC.

On this clonotype itself: A much larger clone lies a single base off, so this may be a read error. The J gene is TRBJ2-5, the V gene TRBV10-3; D uncertain. Germline V CDR1 and CDR2: ENHRY, SYGVKD. This CDR3 is 13 amino acids long. The V end was cut by 4 bases, the J end by 9 bases, with 15 bases between. CDR3 sequence (DNA): TGTGCCATCAGTGCCCGGTCCGGCGAGGCCCAGTACTTC. This gives the protein CAISARSGEAQYF.

V usage is TRBV7-2 and J usage is TRBJ1-4; possibly TRBD1 for D (6 bases). CDR3 length: 15 amino acids. Germline assignment: CDR1 SGHTA and CDR2 FQGNSA. V was shortened by 1 base and J by 8 bases, with 14 bases between the two germline ends. This chain's CDR3 is CASSLDRVISEKLFF. CDR3 nucleotides: TGTGCCAGCAGCTTAGACAGGGTGATTAGCGAAAAACTGTTTTTT.